This entry features one T cell receptor (beta chain) sequence. Its antigen remains unknown. V lost 1 base to trimming and J lost 3 bases, with 10 bases between them. The CDR3 covers 14 residues. In germline, CDR1 is LNHDA, CDR2 SQIVND (reference sequence). This sample is part of a study of shared clonotypes between healthy human individuals. In the authors' workflow: ImmunoSEQ sequences covered only the junction and lacked quality scores; filtering therefore differed. Clones were sequenced by immunoSEQ multiplex PCR, and TCRdb holds only the in-frame ones, with some missing. V and J calls and clone size are those listed in that table; D and trimming were worked out from the DNA. The table lists fewer than 1.8 million clones, 98% to 99% of them singletons. General study points: Of the naive CD4 clonotypes, around 4.7% were shared across a handful of donors. Naive subsets typically showed greater estimated richness than memory subsets.

CD45RA-negative memory and CD45RA+ naive subsets were split from the CD4+ cells. The chain couples TRBV19 to TRBJ2-7, with D perhaps matching TRBD1 (6 bases). The TCR was taken from a man aged 25 to 40 in good health. The sequenced sample was naive CD4+ T cells sorted from blood. Subset here: CD45RA+ positively selected. The CDR3, as DNA: TGTGCCAGTAGTATAGGAGGACAGTACTACGAGCAGTACTTC. Translated: CASSIGGQYYEQYF. Looking up the rest from reference TRBV19 and TRBJ2-7 gives the full variable domain: DGGITQSPKYLFRKEGQNVTLSCEQNLNHDAMYWYRQDPGQGLRLIYYSQIVNDFQKGDIAEGYSVSREKKESFPLTVTSAQKNPTAFYLCASSIGGQYYEQYFGPGTRLTVT.